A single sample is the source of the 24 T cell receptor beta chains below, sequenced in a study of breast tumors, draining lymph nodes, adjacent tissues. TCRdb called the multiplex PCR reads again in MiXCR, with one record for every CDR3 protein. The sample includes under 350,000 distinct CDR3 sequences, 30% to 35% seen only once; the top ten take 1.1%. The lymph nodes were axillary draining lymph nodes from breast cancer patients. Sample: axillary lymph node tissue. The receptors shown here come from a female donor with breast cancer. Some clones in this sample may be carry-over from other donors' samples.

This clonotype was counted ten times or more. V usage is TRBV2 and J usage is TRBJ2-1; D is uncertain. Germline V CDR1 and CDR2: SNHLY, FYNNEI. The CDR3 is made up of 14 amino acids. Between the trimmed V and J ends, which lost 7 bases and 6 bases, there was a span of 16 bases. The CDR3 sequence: CASKGQAQRNEQFF. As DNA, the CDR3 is TGTGCCAGCAAAGGCCAGGCACAGCGCAATGAGCAGTTCTTC.

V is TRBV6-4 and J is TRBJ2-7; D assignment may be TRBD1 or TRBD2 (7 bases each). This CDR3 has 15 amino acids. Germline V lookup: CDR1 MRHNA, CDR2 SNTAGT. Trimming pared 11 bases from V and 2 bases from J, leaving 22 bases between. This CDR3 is CAPRGGVRVTYEQYF. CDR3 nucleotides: TGTGCCCCCAGGGGGGGGGTAAGGGTAACCTACGAGCAGTACTTC.

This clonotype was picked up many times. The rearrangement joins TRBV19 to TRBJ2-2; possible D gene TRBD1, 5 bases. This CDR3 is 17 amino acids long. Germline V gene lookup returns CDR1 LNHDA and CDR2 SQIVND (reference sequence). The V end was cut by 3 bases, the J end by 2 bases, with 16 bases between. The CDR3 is CASSISLWQGNTGELFF. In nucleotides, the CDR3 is TGTGCCAGTAGTATTTCGTTGTGGCAGGGTAACACCGGGGAGCTGTTTTTT.

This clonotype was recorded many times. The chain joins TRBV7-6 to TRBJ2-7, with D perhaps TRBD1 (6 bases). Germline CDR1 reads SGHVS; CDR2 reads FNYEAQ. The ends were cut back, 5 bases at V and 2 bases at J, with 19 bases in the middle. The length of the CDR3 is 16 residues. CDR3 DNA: TGTGCCAGCAGCCCCCCCTCGGGACACCCCACCTACGAGCAGTACTTC. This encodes CASSPPSGHPTYEQYF.

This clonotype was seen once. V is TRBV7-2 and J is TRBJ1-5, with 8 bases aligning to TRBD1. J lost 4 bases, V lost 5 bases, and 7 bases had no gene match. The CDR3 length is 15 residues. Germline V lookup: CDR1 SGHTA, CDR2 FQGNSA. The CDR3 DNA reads TGTGCCAGCAGCAAAACTCGGGACAGGAATCAGCCCCAGCATTTT. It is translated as CASSKTRDRNQPQHF.

DNA of the CDR3: TGTGCCAGCAGTTCCCCGGCGGGAGCCGCCTACGAGCAGTACTTC. Translating it yields CASSSPAGAAYEQYF. The rearrangement joins TRBV6-5 to TRBJ2-7; TRBD2 matches at 7 bases. CDR3 length equals 15 residues. CDR1 MNHEY and CDR2 SVGAGI come from the germline V gene. V was pared by 4 bases and J by 2 bases, with 8 bases of the junction left unmatched.

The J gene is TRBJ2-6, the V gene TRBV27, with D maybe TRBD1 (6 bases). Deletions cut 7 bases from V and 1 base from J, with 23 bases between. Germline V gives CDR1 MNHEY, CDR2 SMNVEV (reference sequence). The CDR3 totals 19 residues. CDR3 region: CASTHYTGSRGSGANVLTF. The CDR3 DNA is TGTGCCAGCACGCACTACACAGGGTCCAGGGGATCTGGGGCCAACGTCCTGACTTTC.

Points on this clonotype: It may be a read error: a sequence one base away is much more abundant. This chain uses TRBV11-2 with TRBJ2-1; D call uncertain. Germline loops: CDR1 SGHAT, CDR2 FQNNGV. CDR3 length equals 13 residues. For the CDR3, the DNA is TGTGCCAGCGGCTTAGGTAACAACAATGAGCAGTTCTTC. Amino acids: CASGLGNNNEQFF.

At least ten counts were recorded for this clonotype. The CDR3 DNA is TGTGCCAGCAGATCCGGGACACATACCAATGAGCAGTTCTTC. It specifies CASRSGTHTNEQFF. J is TRBJ2-1 and V is TRBV12-3 or TRBV12-4; D perhaps matches TRBD1 (6 bases). Between the trimmed V and J ends, which lost 6 bases and 6 bases, there was a span of 15 bases. The CDR3 totals 14 residues.

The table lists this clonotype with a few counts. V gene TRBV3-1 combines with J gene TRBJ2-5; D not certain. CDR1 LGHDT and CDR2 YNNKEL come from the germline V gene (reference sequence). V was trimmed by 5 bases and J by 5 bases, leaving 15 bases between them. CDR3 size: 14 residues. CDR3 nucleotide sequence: TGTGCCAGCAGCGCCTATGCTCTAGAGGAGACCCAGTACTTC. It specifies CASSAYALEETQYF.

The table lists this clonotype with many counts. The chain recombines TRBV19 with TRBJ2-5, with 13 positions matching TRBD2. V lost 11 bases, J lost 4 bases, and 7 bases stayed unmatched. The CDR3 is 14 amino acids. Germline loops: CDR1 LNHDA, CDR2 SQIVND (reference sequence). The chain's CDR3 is CASRTSGRTETQYF. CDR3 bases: TGTGCCTCAAGGACTAGCGGGAGAACAGAGACCCAGTACTTC.

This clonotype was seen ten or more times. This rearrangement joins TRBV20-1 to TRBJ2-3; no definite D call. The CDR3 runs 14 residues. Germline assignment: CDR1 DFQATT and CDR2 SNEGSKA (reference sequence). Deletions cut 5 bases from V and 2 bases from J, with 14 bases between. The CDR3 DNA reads TGCAGTGCTGGACCAGGAGCAGACACAGATACGCAGTATTTT. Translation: CSAGPGADTDTQYF.

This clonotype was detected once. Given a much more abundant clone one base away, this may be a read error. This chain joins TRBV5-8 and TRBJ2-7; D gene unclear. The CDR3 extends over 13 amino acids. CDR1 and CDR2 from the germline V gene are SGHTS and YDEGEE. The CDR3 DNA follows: TGTGGCAGCAACAGAAACGGTCCCTACGAGCAGTACTTC. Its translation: CGSNRNGPYEQYF.

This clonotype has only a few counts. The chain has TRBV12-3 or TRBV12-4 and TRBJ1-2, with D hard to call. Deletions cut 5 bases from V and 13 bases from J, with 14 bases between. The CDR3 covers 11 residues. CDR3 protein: CASSHFQVFTF. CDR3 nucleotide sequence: TGTGCCAGCAGTCACTTTCAGGTCTTCACCTTC.

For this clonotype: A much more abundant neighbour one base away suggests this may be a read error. The CDR3 protein is CSARDLSGIYNEQFF. In DNA form, the CDR3 reads TGCAGTGCTAGAGACCTTAGCGGGATTTACAATGAGCAGTTCTTC. The V call is TRBV20-1, the J call TRBJ2-1; the match to TRBD2 covers 8 bases. The length of the CDR3 is 15 residues. Losses at the gene ends were 0 bases for V and 4 bases for J; bases not matched to a gene: 5. CDR1 and CDR2 (germline): DFQATT, SNEGSKA (reference sequence).

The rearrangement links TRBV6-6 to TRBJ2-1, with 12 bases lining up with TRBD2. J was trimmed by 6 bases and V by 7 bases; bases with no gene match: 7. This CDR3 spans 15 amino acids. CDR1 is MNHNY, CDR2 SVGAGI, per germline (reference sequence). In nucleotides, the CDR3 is TGTGCCAGCATATCGGGACTAGCGGGTCTCAATGAGCAGTTCTTC. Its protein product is CASISGLAGLNEQFF.

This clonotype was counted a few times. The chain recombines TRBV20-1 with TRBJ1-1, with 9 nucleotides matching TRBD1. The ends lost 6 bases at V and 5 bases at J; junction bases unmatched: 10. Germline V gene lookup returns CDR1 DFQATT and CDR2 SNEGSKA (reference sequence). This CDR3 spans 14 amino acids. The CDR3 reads CSAGQGFGNTEAFF. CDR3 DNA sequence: TGCAGTGCCGGACAGGGGTTCGGCAATACTGAAGCTTTCTTT.

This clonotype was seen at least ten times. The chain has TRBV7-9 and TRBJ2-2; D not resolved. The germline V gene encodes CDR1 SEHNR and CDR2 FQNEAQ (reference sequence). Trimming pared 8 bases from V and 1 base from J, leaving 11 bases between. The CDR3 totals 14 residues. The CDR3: CASGPQRNTGELFF. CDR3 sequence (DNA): TGTGCCAGCGGACCACAGAGGAACACCGGGGAGCTGTTTTTT.

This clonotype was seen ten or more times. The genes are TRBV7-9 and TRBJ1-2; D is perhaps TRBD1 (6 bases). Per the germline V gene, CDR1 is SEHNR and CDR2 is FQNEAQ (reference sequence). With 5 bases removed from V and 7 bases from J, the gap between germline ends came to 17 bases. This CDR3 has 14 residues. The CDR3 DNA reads TGTGCCAGCAGCAAAACAGGGTTTGTAGTTGGCTACACCTTC. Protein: CASSKTGFVVGYTF.

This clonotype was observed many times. In DNA form, the CDR3 reads TGCGCCAGCAGCGGAGGACAGGGGGAGGCGGCATACGAGCAGTACTTC. It encodes CASSGGQGEAAYEQYF. The chain carries TRBV5-1 and TRBJ2-7, with 10 positions matching TRBD1. This CDR3 has 16 residues. Losses at the gene ends were 4 bases for V and 4 bases for J; bases not matched to a gene: 11. Germline V gene data show CDR1 as SGHRS and CDR2 as YFSETQ.

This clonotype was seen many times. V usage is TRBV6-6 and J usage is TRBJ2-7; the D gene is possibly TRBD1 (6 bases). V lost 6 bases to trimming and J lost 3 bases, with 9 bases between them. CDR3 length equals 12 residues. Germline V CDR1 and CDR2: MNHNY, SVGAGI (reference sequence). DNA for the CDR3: TGTGCCAGCAGAGAACAGGGCTACGAGCAGTACTTC. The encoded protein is CASREQGYEQYF.

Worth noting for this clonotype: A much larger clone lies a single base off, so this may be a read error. The CDR3 nucleotides read TGTGCCGGCAGCTTAGCTAGCGGGGTTAACTACGAGCAGTACTTC. It translates to CAGSLASGVNYEQYF. The chain links TRBV13 to TRBJ2-7; 9 bases agree with TRBD2. CDR1 and CDR2 from the germline V gene are PRHDT and FYEKMQ (reference sequence). The length of the CDR3 is 15 residues.

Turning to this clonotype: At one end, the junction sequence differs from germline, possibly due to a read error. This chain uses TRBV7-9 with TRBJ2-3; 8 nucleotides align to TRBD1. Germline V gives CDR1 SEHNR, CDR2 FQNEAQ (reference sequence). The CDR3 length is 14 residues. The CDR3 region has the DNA TGCGCCAGCAGCCAAGGACAGGGAGGAGGTACGCAGTATTTT. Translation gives CASSQGQGGGTQYF.

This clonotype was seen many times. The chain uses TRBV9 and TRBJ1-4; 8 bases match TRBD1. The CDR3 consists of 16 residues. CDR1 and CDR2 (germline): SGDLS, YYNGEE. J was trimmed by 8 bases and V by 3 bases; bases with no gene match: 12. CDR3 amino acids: CASSGGTGSRGEKLFF. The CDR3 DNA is TGTGCCAGCAGCGGGGGGACAGGCTCTAGGGGAGAAAAACTGTTTTTT.